What follows are 13 T cell receptor beta chains derived from one specimen sequenced in a study of a mutant IDH1 vaccine in newly diagnosed glioma. Time point of the sample: week 23, last vaccination. What each vaccine dose contained was 300 ug of mutant IDH1 20-mer peptide, accompanied by topical imiquimod. The antigens these receptors bind are not known. Generated by immunoSEQ multiplex PCR, the TCRdb table keeps only in-frame clones and is missing some. The repertoire consists of approximately 79,000 clones, with 85% to 90% occurring once and the leading ten covering roughly 0.81%. Sequences were derived from PBMCs, sampled from a glioma patient whose treatment included an IDH1 peptide vaccine. The receptors here all came from a woman between 50 and 59 years old with glioma.

This clone was seen a single time. The CDR3 is CASRPTSSGELFF. In DNA, the CDR3 is TGCGCCAGCAGGCCTACTAGTTCCGGGGAGCTGTTTTTT. The gene calls are TRBV10-1 and TRBJ2-2; perhaps TRBD2 as D (5 bases). CDR1 and CDR2 (germline): WNHNN, SYGVQD (reference sequence). Trimming removed 6 bases at V and 6 bases at J, with 11 bases between. This CDR3 has 13 amino acids.

This sequence joins TRBV6-5 and TRBJ2-7; 7 bases are shared with TRBD1. The CDR3 covers 15 residues. The ends lost 0 bases at V and 2 bases at J; junction bases unmatched: 4. CDR1 MNHEY and CDR2 SVGAGI come from the germline V gene. CDR3 nucleotide sequence: TGTGCCAGCAGTTACTCGACAGGGCCCACCTACGAGCAGTACTTC. Translation: CASSYSTGPTYEQYF.

CDR3 loop: CASWSGPHNEQFF. The CDR3 DNA sequence: TGTGCCAGCTGGAGTGGGCCACACAATGAGCAGTTCTTC. This chain connects TRBV6-5 to TRBJ2-1; D gene ambiguous. V lost 8 bases to trimming and J lost 5 bases, with 13 bases between them. The germline V gene encodes CDR1 MNHEY and CDR2 SVGAGI. The length of the CDR3 is 13 residues.

This clone was counted once. The V gene is TRBV7-9, the J gene TRBJ2-4; D is perhaps TRBD1 or TRBD2 (6 bases each). Per the germline V gene, CDR1 is SEHNR and CDR2 is FQNEAQ (reference sequence). This CDR3 is 13 amino acids long. The ends were cut back, 7 bases at V and 8 bases at J, with 15 bases in the middle. In DNA form, the CDR3 reads TGTGCCAGCACCTTCCGGGGGCTACACATTCAGTACTTC. It yields the protein CASTFRGLHIQYF.

V usage is TRBV28 and J usage is TRBJ2-7; D is possibly TRBD1 (7 bases). V was pared by 7 bases and J by 2 bases, with 18 bases between. From germline, CDR1 is MDHEN and CDR2 SYDVKM. The CDR3 is 15 amino acids. This chain's CDR3 is CASTPHAGGTYEQYF. The CDR3 region has the DNA TGTGCCAGCACTCCCCACGCAGGGGGGACCTACGAGCAGTACTTC.

The chain combines TRBV21-1 with TRBJ2-7; TRBD2, the table's D call, was not compared with the DNA. TRBV21-1 has pseudogene status. CDR3 size: 18 residues. The CDR3 sequence: CASSISGTSGPSSYEQYF. The CDR3 DNA reads TGTGCCAGCAGCATCTCCGGGACTAGCGGCCCTAGCTCCTACGAGCAGTACTTC.

The chain uses TRBV30 and TRBJ2-3, with D unresolved. Germline CDR1 GTSNPN, CDR2 SVGIG (reference sequence). V was trimmed by 0 bases and J by 7 bases, leaving 14 bases between them. This CDR3 is 14 amino acids long. For the CDR3, the DNA is TGTGCCTGGAGTGTAGCTATGGGCGTCTATACGCAGTATTTT. This translates into CAWSVAMGVYTQYF.

This clone was counted once. The chain is built from TRBV15 and TRBJ2-1; a possible D gene is TRBD2 (6 bases). The CDR3 spans 14 residues. Germline values: CDR1 LNHNV, CDR2 YYDKDF (reference sequence). Trimming shortened V by 5 bases and J by 0 bases, and 8 bases separated the two germline ends. CDR3 region: CATSYGSSYNEQFF. The DNA for the CDR3 is TGTGCCACCAGCTACGGGAGCTCCTACAATGAGCAGTTCTTC.

The V and J genes are TRBV5-5 and TRBJ2-7; 7 positions agree with TRBD1. V was pared by 3 bases and J by 5 bases, with 8 bases of the junction left unmatched. This CDR3 has 14 amino acids. Germline V lookup: CDR1 SGHKS, CDR2 YYEKEE (reference sequence). Here the CDR3 DNA reads TGTGCCAGCAGCTCCGACAGGGTAAACGACGAGCAGTACTTC. Translated, it gives CASSSDRVNDEQYF. Together with reference TRBV5-5 and TRBJ2-7, the CDR3 gives the full variable domain: DAGVTQSPTHLIKTRGQQVTLRCSPISGHKSVSWYQQVLGQGPQFIFQYYEKEERGRGNFPDRFSARQFPNYSSELNVNALLLGDSALYLCASSSDRVNDEQYFGPGTRLTVT.

V and J are TRBV9 and TRBJ2-6; D gene ambiguous. The germline V gene encodes CDR1 SGDLS and CDR2 YYNGEE. Trimming removed 4 bases from V and 0 bases from J, with 14 bases in between. This CDR3 is 17 amino acids long. The CDR3 is CASSIQVPSSGANVLTF. DNA of the CDR3: TGTGCCAGCAGCATCCAGGTTCCTTCCTCTGGGGCCAACGTCCTGACTTTC.

This sequence joins TRBV27 and TRBJ2-6, with a possible D match to TRBD1 (6 bases). V was trimmed by 1 base and J by 4 bases, leaving 11 bases between them. Germline V gives CDR1 MNHEY, CDR2 SMNVEV (reference sequence). This CDR3 has 16 amino acids. CDR3 in amino acids: CASSLFRDTGANVLTF. The CDR3 DNA sequence: TGTGCCAGCAGTTTATTTCGGGACACCGGGGCCAACGTCCTGACTTTC.

The chain carries TRBV7-3 and TRBJ2-7; 10 bases are a match to TRBD1. This CDR3 is 15 amino acids long. Germline CDR1 and CDR2: SGHTA and FQGTGA. After removal of 6 bases from V and 3 bases from J, the junction contained 8 bases not matched to a gene. The CDR3 DNA follows: TGTGCCAGCAGAATCGGACAGGGGGAACTCTACGAGCAGTACTTC. This codes for CASRIGQGELYEQYF.

The CDR3 sequence: CASSRQGPSYEQYF. The CDR3 nucleotides read TGTGCCAGCAGTCGCCAGGGACCTTCCTACGAGCAGTACTTC. The chain uses TRBV7-3 and TRBJ2-7, with D perhaps assigned TRBD1 or TRBD2 (5 bases each). The CDR3 sequence is 14 residues long. Germline V gene lookup returns CDR1 SGHTA and CDR2 FQGTGA. V dropped 6 bases and J dropped 1 base, with 13 bases sitting between them.